A single sample is the source of the 4 T cell receptor beta chains below, sequenced in a study of shared clonotypes between healthy human individuals. Generated by immunoSEQ multiplex PCR, the TCRdb table keeps only in-frame clones and is missing some. Here the sample spans about 610,000 clones, approximately 96% being singletons. As defined, naive CD8 cells were CD45RO-negative and positively selected for CCR7, with terminally differentiated effector memory CD45RA+ cells excluded. The sequenced sample consisted of naive CD8+ T cells sorted from blood. The receptors stem from a woman aged 30 to 39 in good health.

V gene TRBV10-3 combines with J gene TRBJ2-5, with D unresolved. TRBJ2-7 matches the DNA end more closely, so the J call is doubtful. This CDR3 region has 14 residues. Germline assignment: CDR1 ENHRY and CDR2 SYGVKD. The CDR3 DNA reads as TGTGCCATCAGTGACGAAGTATTAGACTACGAGCAGTACTTC. This gives the protein CAISDEVLDYEQYF.

This clone was recorded once. This chain connects TRBV19 to TRBJ2-1; D is ambiguous. CDR3 size: 14 residues. Germline V gene sequence: CDR1 LNHDA, CDR2 SQIVND (reference sequence). The V and J ends lost 5 bases and 8 bases respectively, with 16 bases between them. CDR3 protein: CASSPTLALDEQFF. The DNA for the CDR3 is TGTGCCAGTAGTCCCACTCTCGCTCTGGATGAGCAGTTCTTC.

V and J are TRBV27 and TRBJ2-7; possibly TRBD1 for D (6 bases). Germline V gene sequence: CDR1 MNHEY, CDR2 SMNVEV (reference sequence). V shed 6 bases and J shed 1 base, with 13 bases lying between them. CDR3 length: 14 residues. The CDR3 bases are TGTGCCAGCAGCCCCGGGACACTTTCCTACGAGCAGTACTTC. As protein: CASSPGTLSYEQYF.

The rearrangement joins TRBV27 to TRBJ2-1; 7 nucleotides match TRBD2. Germline trimming cut 4 bases from V and 8 bases from J; bases unmatched to any gene: 11. CDR3 size: 15 residues. Germline V lookup: CDR1 MNHEY, CDR2 SMNVEV (reference sequence). CDR3 nucleotide sequence: TGTGCCAGCAGTTCAATGACTAGCACGAGAGATGAGCAGTTCTTC. Its protein product is CASSSMTSTRDEQFF.